These T cell receptor beta chains were read from a single sample in a study of immune evolution from preneoplasia to lung adenocarcinoma. The table came from immunoSEQ multiplex PCR; TCRdb's copy has only in-frame clones and leaves some out. This table holds around 10,000 clones, roughly 82% found once. Sequencing was performed on FFPE minimally invasive lung adenocarcinoma tissue. The receptors originated from a person between 70 and 80 years old with lung adenocarcinoma. Each CDR3 is given with its conserved first and last residue. Fields, in order: clone size, D gene, V gene, J gene, CDR3 protein, CDR3 DNA. The D gene is left open where the match is weak. Some rows have no size entry. The others give once, few or many, or a class for an expanded clone.

>-|-|TRBV7-6|TRBJ2-3
CASSSGDLYTDTQYF
TGTGCCAGCAGCTCTGGGGACCTATACACAGATACGCAGTATTTT
>few|-|TRBV6-1|TRBJ2-5
CASSPGLQETQYF
TGTGCCAGCAGCCCGGGACTCCAAGAGACCCAGTACTTC
>-|-|TRBV6-1|TRBJ2-2
CASRQESGELFF
TGTGCCAGCAGACAGGAAAGCGGGGAGCTGTTTTTT
>-|-|TRBV13|TRBJ2-3
CASSPLDLDTQYF
TGTGCCAGCAGCCCCCTGGACCTTGATACGCAGTATTTT
>-|-|TRBV5-1|TRBJ1-5
CARDNQPQHF
TGCGCCAGAGACAATCAGCCCCAGCATTTT
>-|-|TRBV29-1|TRBJ2-7
CSVLSGLYEQYF
TGCAGCGTTCTCAGCGGACTTTACGAGCAGTACTTC
>-|-|TRBV11-3|TRBJ2-5
CASSLSQSQETQYF
TGTGCCAGCAGCCTTTCTCAAAGCCAAGAGACCCAGTACTTC
>-|-|TRBV19|TRBJ2-1
CASSFSGAYNEQFF
TGTGCCAGTAGTTTCAGCGGAGCCTACAATGAGCAGTTCTTC
>-|-|TRBV5-1|TRBJ2-3
CASSQLQGTTDTQYF
TGCGCCAGCAGCCAGCTACAGGGAACCACAGATACGCAGTATTTT
>-|TRBD2|TRBV27|TRBJ2-1
CASSLGGGSSYNEQFF
TGTGCCAGCAGTTTGGGGGGGGGTAGCTCCTACAATGAGCAGTTCTTC
>-|-|TRBV28|TRBJ1-1
CASSLSYSTRADEAFF
TGTGCCAGCAGTTTATCGTACTCGACCAGGGCGGATGAAGCTTTCTTT
>-|-|TRBV28|TRBJ1-2
CAIRGDQYGYTF
TGTGCCATAAGAGGGGATCAATATGGCTACACCTTC
>-|TRBD1|TRBV11-2|TRBJ2-2
CASSSQGPPTGELFF
TGTGCCAGCAGCTCACAGGGGCCTCCCACCGGGGAGCTGTTTTTT
>-|-|TRBV28|TRBJ1-6
CASSPTGDNSPLHF
TGTGCCAGCAGTCCGACAGGCGATAATTCACCCCTCCACTTT
>-|-|TRBV6-5|TRBJ2-2
CASSPRGFTGELFF
TGTGCCAGCAGTCCTCGTGGGTTCACCGGGGAGCTGTTTTTT
>-|TRBD1|TRBV6-6|TRBJ1-6
CASSPSDRDGSPLHF
TGTGCCAGCAGTCCTTCGGACAGGGACGGTTCACCCCTCCACTTT
>once|-|TRBV12-5|TRBJ2-1
CASGGNEQFF
TGTGCTAGTGGGGGTAATGAGCAGTTCTTC
>once|TRBD1|TRBV4-1|TRBJ2-1
CASSPGQGSYNEQFF
TGCGCCAGCAGCCCCGGACAGGGTTCCTACAATGAGCAGTTCTTC
>once|-|TRBV28|TRBJ1-1
CASIKGIAEAFF
TGTGCCAGCATCAAGGGTATTGCTGAAGCTTTCTTT
>few|-|TRBV5-1|TRBJ2-3
CASMGAEGTQYF
TGCGCCAGCATGGGGGCAGAAGGTACGCAGTATTTT
>-|TRBD1|TRBV4-2|TRBJ2-3
CASSPTGQGSTDTQYF
TGTGCCAGCAGCCCGACGGGACAGGGGAGCACAGATACGCAGTATTTT
>-|-|TRBV28|TRBJ1-4
CASSRSTNEKLFF
TGTGCCAGCAGCAGGTCAACTAATGAAAAACTGTTTTTT
>few|-|TRBV2|TRBJ2-1
CASSVGAYNEQFF
TGTGCCAGCAGTGTCGGGGCGTACAATGAGCAGTTCTTC
>-|-|TRBV29-1|TRBJ2-5
CSVEDWAGRETQYF
TGCAGCGTTGAAGATTGGGCGGGGCGAGAGACCCAGTACTTC
>-|-|TRBV5-5|TRBJ2-1
CASSLEGSYNEQFF
TGTGCCAGCAGCTTGGAGGGATCCTACAATGAGCAGTTCTTC
>-|TRBD2|TRBV29-1|TRBJ2-7
CSVRGGTPEQYF
TGCAGCGTTCGGGGGGGCACCCCCGAGCAGTACTTC
>-|-|TRBV5-6|TRBJ2-7
CASSLVGVYEQYF
TGTGCCAGCAGCTTGGTAGGGGTCTACGAGCAGTACTTC
>-|-|TRBV7-9|TRBJ1-3
CASSPPGNTIYF
TGTGCCAGCAGCCCCCCCGGAAACACCATATATTTT
>-|TRBD1|TRBV6-5|TRBJ1-3
CASSRDREGNTIYF
TGTGCCAGCAGTCGGGACAGGGAGGGAAACACCATATATTTT
>-|TRBD1|TRBV2|TRBJ1-2
CASRQTGGLSGYTF
TGTGCCAGCCGACAGACAGGGGGACTTTCCGGCTACACCTTC
>-|-|TRBV7-3|TRBJ1-1
CASSPTGTYTEAFF
TGTGCCAGCAGCCCGACCGGGACCTACACTGAAGCTTTCTTT
>once|TRBD1|TRBV9|TRBJ2-2
CASSVDVRTGYTGELFF
TGTGCCAGCAGCGTAGACGTGAGGACAGGGTACACCGGGGAGCTGTTTTTT
>-|-|TRBV5-8|TRBJ1-2
CASSRSTEGYTF
TGTGCCAGCAGCCGTAGTACGGAAGGCTACACCTTC
>-|TRBD1|TRBV28|TRBJ1-1
CASSKIWGQGILGEAFF
TGTGCCAGCAGTAAGATATGGGGACAGGGGATTTTGGGTGAAGCTTTCTTT
>-|-|TRBV30|TRBJ2-5
CAWSPQEETQYF
TGTGCCTGGAGTCCCCAGGAGGAGACCCAGTACTTC
>-|-|TRBV7-9|TRBJ2-2
CASSSNTGELFF
TGTGCCAGCAGCTCGAACACCGGGGAGCTGTTTTTT
>-|-|TRBV10-2|TRBJ1-1
CASSGVRPNTEAFF
TGCGCCAGCAGTGGGGTCAGGCCGAACACTGAAGCTTTCTTT
>once|-|TRBV28|TRBJ2-7
CASSLNPYTDEQYF
TGTGCCAGCAGTCTTAACCCCTATACGGACGAGCAGTACTTC
>-|-|TRBV11-3|TRBJ2-7
CASSFNTASEQYF
TGTGCCAGCAGCTTTAATACAGCAAGCGAGCAGTACTTC
>-|-|TRBV27|TRBJ1-2
CASSRLGGNGYTF
TGTGCCAGCAGTCGGTTAGGGGGGAACGGCTACACCTTC
>-|-|TRBV30|TRBJ2-1
CAWGGNNEQFF
TGTGCCTGGGGAGGCAACAATGAGCAGTTCTTC
>few|-|TRBV2|TRBJ1-6
CASSDRRSSYNSPLHF
TGTGCCAGCAGTGACAGGAGAAGCTCCTATAATTCACCCCTCCACTTT
>-|-|TRBV6-1|TRBJ2-3
CASGKADSTDTQYF
TGTGCCAGCGGTAAGGCGGATAGCACAGATACGCAGTATTTT
>-|-|TRBV4-1|TRBJ1-6
CASSQEPLNNSPLHF
TGCGCCAGCAGCCAAGAACCACTTAATAATTCACCCCTCCACTTT
>-|-|TRBV7-8|TRBJ2-7
CASSLAGGEQYF
TGTGCCAGCAGCTTAGCAGGCGGCGAGCAGTACTTC
>-|TRBD1|TRBV6-5|TRBJ1-2
CASKGQGADYGYTF
TGTGCCAGCAAGGGACAGGGGGCGGACTATGGCTACACCTTC
>once|TRBD2|TRBV9|TRBJ2-1
CASSVEGGGKYNEQFF
TGTGCCAGCAGCGTAGAGGGCGGGGGAAAGTACAATGAGCAGTTCTTC
>-|TRBD1|TRBV19|TRBJ1-2
CASSPGTDWGYTF
TGTGCCAGTAGTCCCGGGACAGACTGGGGCTACACCTTC
>-|-|TRBV5-8|TRBJ1-1
CASSPDTGIVNTEAFF
TGTGCCAGCAGCCCAGACACAGGGATTGTGAACACTGAAGCTTTCTTT
>-|-|TRBV2|TRBJ2-1
CASSGLSYNEQFF
TGTGCCAGTTCAGGCTTATCCTACAATGAGCAGTTCTTC
>-|-|TRBV10-3|TRBJ2-5
CAISDREETQYF
TGTGCCATCAGTGACAGGGAGGAGACCCAGTACTTC
>-|TRBD1|TRBV15|TRBJ1-5
CATRDRGQNSNQPQHF
TGTGCCACGCGGGACAGGGGCCAGAATAGCAATCAGCCCCAGCATTTT
>-|TRBD2|TRBV5-5|TRBJ2-5
CASSLDPAGVQETQYF
TGTGCCAGCAGCTTGGACCCAGCGGGGGTTCAAGAGACCCAGTACTTC
>once|TRBD1|TRBV7-9|TRBJ2-3
CASSPGTGDGTDTQYF
TGTGCCAGCAGCCCCGGGACAGGGGACGGCACAGATACGCAGTATTTT
>few|-|TRBV28|TRBJ2-1
CASIERGPYNEQFF
TGTGCCAGCATCGAGAGGGGCCCCTACAATGAGCAGTTCTTC
>once|TRBD1|TRBV5-1|TRBJ2-1
CASSITPGQGYDEQFF
TGCGCCAGCAGCATCACCCCGGGACAGGGGTACGATGAGCAGTTCTTC
>once|-|TRBV15|TRBJ2-7
CATSRVETGAYEQYF
TGTGCCACCAGCCGAGTAGAGACGGGGGCCTACGAGCAGTACTTC
>-|-|TRBV4-1|TRBJ1-3
CASSLVVTSGNTIYF
TGCGCCAGCAGCCTCGTCGTCACCTCTGGAAACACCATATATTTT
>-|-|TRBV7-2|TRBJ1-2
CASSLDYTGTGYTF
TGTGCCAGCAGCTTGGACTATACAGGAACTGGCTACACCTTC